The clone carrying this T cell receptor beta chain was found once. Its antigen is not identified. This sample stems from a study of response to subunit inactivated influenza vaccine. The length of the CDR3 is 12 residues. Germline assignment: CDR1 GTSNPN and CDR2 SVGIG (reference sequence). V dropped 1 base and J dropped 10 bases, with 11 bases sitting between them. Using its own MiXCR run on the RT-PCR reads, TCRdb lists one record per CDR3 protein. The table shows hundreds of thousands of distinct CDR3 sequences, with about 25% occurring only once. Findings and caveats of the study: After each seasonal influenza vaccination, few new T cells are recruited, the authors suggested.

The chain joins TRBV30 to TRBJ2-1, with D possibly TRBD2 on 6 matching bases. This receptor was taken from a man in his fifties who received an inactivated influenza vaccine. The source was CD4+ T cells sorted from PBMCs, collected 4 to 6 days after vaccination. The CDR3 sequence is CAWSGPSGEQFF. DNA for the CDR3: TGTGCCTGGAGTGGTCCCAGCGGGGAGCAGTTCTTC.